Shown below are 30 T cell receptor beta chains from a single sample sequenced in a study of STAT3 mutations in large granular lymphocyte leukemia. These receptors' antigens are unknown. The method was immunoSEQ multiplex PCR; TCRdb's version includes in-frame clones alone and lacks a portion of them. The table records about 40,000 clones, around nine tenths of them present only once. Study results and caveats: At least one immunodominant TCR beta clonotype appeared in every T-cell large granular lymphocyte leukemia patient.

Sequencing used PBMCs. These receptors were collected from a human donor with T large granular lymphocyte leukemia. Some clones in this sample may be carry-over from other donors' samples.

The V gene is TRBV4-1, the J gene TRBJ1-2; 8 bases fit TRBD1. The CDR3 has 15 amino acids. The germline CDR1 and CDR2 sequences are MGHRA and YSYEKL. V was clipped by 5 bases and J by 8 bases; unmatched bases: 13. Written as DNA, the CDR3 is TGCGCCAGCAGCAAAGCAGGTCAGGGGGCGGACGGCTACACCTTC. It encodes CASSKAGQGADGYTF.

The chain joins TRBV25-1 to TRBJ2-2; D is perhaps TRBD1 (7 bases). This CDR3 comprises 16 residues. CDR1 is MGHDK and CDR2 is SYGVNS in the germline V gene. Trimming shortened V by 4 bases and J by 6 bases, and 18 bases separated the two germline ends. CDR3 protein: CASSVGDRDFPGELFF. In nucleotides, the CDR3 is TGTGCCAGCAGTGTGGGCGACAGGGACTTCCCCGGGGAGCTGTTTTTT.

This clone was seen a handful of times. The V call is TRBV6-5, the J call TRBJ1-2, with D maybe TRBD1 (5 bases). The germline V and J ends were trimmed by 6 bases and 7 bases, with 15 bases remaining between them. CDR1 is MNHEY and CDR2 is SVGAGI in the germline V gene. The CDR3 covers 13 residues. Here the CDR3 DNA reads TGTGCCAGCAGAAATCCGCAGGGCGCTGGCTACACCTTC. Translated: CASRNPQGAGYTF.

The chain recombines TRBV6-6 with TRBJ1-5; D uncertain. Germline V gene lookup returns CDR1 MNHNY and CDR2 SVGAGI (reference sequence). This CDR3 has 12 residues. Trimming pared 6 bases from V and 6 bases from J, leaving 9 bases between. The CDR3 is CASRETPQPQHF. The CDR3, as DNA: TGTGCCAGCAGGGAAACCCCTCAGCCCCAGCATTTT.

The chain employs TRBV6-1 and TRBJ2-5, with D perhaps assigned TRBD1 or TRBD2 (5 bases each). The CDR3 spans 14 residues. The V end was cut by 2 bases, the J end by 4 bases, with 11 bases between. The germline gives CDR1 MNHNS, CDR2 SASEGT. The CDR3, as DNA: TGTGCCAGCAGTGAACTCCGGGACCCAGAGACCCAGTACTTC. Residues: CASSELRDPETQYF.

This sequence joins TRBV5-1 and TRBJ1-5; D gene ambiguous. CDR3 size: 15 residues. The germline CDR1 and CDR2 sequences are SGHRS and YFSETQ. The germline V and J ends were trimmed by 1 base and 0 bases, with 8 bases remaining between them. Here the CDR3 DNA reads TGCGCCAGCAGCTTGACGGGAGATAGCAATCAGCCCCAGCATTTT. Translation: CASSLTGDSNQPQHF. Full variable domain (missing parts from reference TRBV5-1 and TRBJ1-5): KAGVTQTPRYLIKTRGQQVTLSCSPISGHRSVSWYQQTPGQGLQFLFEYFSETQRNKGNFPGRFSGRQFSNSRSEMNVSTLELGDSALYLCASSLTGDSNQPQHFGDGTRLSIL.

V usage is TRBV7-2 and J usage is TRBJ2-5, with a weak D call TRBD2 (7 bases). This CDR3 has 15 residues. Trimming shortened V by 5 bases and J by 6 bases, and 19 bases separated the two germline ends. The germline CDR1 and CDR2 sequences are SGHTA and FQGNSA. Written as DNA, the CDR3 is TGTGCCAGCAGCCCTCCTCTGGGGGGGCCCAAGACCCAGTACTTC. Its translation is CASSPPLGGPKTQYF.

The J gene is TRBJ2-2, the V gene TRBV5-1, with 8 positions matching TRBD2. Germline CDR1 is SGHRS and CDR2 is YFSETQ. V lost 1 base to trimming and J lost 5 bases; unmatched junction nucleotides: 7. This CDR3 is built from 16 residues. The CDR3 reads CASSLRPAGETGELFF. DNA of the CDR3: TGCGCCAGCAGCTTGAGGCCAGCGGGGGAAACCGGGGAGCTGTTTTTT.

The V call is TRBV5-1, the J call TRBJ2-7, with 9 bases lining up with TRBD1. V trimming: 4 bases; J trimming: 1 base; junction bases outside the gene matches: 6. The CDR3 is made up of 15 amino acids. Germline CDR1 is SGHRS and CDR2 is YFSETQ. This chain's CDR3 is CASSNGDRVSYEQYF. CDR3 DNA sequence: TGCGCCAGCAGCAATGGGGACAGGGTTTCCTACGAGCAGTACTTC.

The J gene is TRBJ2-1, the V gene TRBV5-1; D unresolved. The V end lost 0 bases, the J end lost 6 bases, and 10 bases lay between the germline ends. CDR3 size: 14 residues. CDR1 and CDR2 (germline): SGHRS, YFSETQ. The DNA of the CDR3 is TGCGCCAGCAGCTTGGATAGCCCTATCAATGAGCAGTTCTTC. Its protein product is CASSLDSPINEQFF.

The chain joins TRBV6-6 to TRBJ2-2; 8 bases agree with TRBD2. V trimming: 6 bases; J trimming: 2 bases; junction bases outside the gene matches: 2. This CDR3 has 14 amino acids. Germline V gene lookup returns CDR1 MNHNY and CDR2 SVGAGI (reference sequence). The CDR3 nucleotides read TGTGCCAGCAGCACTAGCGGTAACACCGGGGAGCTGTTTTTT. As protein: CASSTSGNTGELFF.

The rearrangement uses TRBV7-9 and TRBJ1-1; a possible D gene is TRBD1 (6 bases). V lost 7 bases and J lost 4, with 13 bases in between. Germline lookup yields CDR1 SEHNR and CDR2 FQNEAQ (reference sequence). The CDR3 covers 13 residues. CDR3 sequence: CASTGGRATEAFF. DNA for the CDR3: TGTGCCAGCACTGGGGGCCGGGCCACTGAAGCTTTCTTT.

CDR3 amino acids: CATREGIRTYEQYF. The CDR3 nucleotides read TGTGCCACCAGAGAAGGGATACGGACCTACGAGCAGTACTTC. V usage is TRBV15 and J usage is TRBJ2-7; D uncertain. The germline V and J ends were trimmed by 6 bases and 2 bases, with 14 bases remaining between them. Germline values: CDR1 LNHNV, CDR2 YYDKDF (reference sequence). The CDR3 has 14 amino acids.

V and J are TRBV6-6 and TRBJ2-3, with D possibly matching TRBD1 (6 bases). In germline, CDR1 is MNHNY, CDR2 SVGAGI (reference sequence). The CDR3 is made up of 13 amino acids. The V gene lost 6 bases and the J gene lost 4 bases, with 11 bases spanning the gap. CDR3 DNA sequence: TGTGCCAGCAGATCGGCAGGGGCAGATACGCAGTATTTT. Amino acid sequence: CASRSAGADTQYF.

The chain links TRBV18 to TRBJ2-3; TRBD1 is a possible D gene (7 bases). CDR1 is KGHSH, CDR2 LQKENI, per germline. CDR3 size: 18 residues. Trimming cost V 5 bases and J 6 bases, with 27 bases left between them. CDR3 DNA: TGTGCCAGCTCATCCCTCGCCCGACAGGGTGGGGGGCTGGATACGCAGTATTTT. Translating it yields CASSSLARQGGGLDTQYF.

The chain has TRBV11-2 and TRBJ2-7; perhaps TRBD1 as D (5 bases). Trimming took 0 bases from V and 2 from J, leaving 5 bases between them. This CDR3 comprises 13 residues. Germline V gives CDR1 SGHAT, CDR2 FQNNGV. CDR3 region: CASSLDRAYEQYF. Written as DNA, the CDR3 is TGTGCCAGCAGCTTAGACAGGGCCTACGAGCAGTACTTC.

The chain joins TRBV10-2 to TRBJ1-5, with 7 positions matching TRBD1. Germline V gives CDR1 WSHSY, CDR2 SAAADI. The V and J ends lost 7 bases and 5 bases, in that order; junction bases with no gene match: 2. CDR3 length equals 12 residues. CDR3 DNA sequence: TGCGCCAGCAATACAGGGGATCAGCCCCAGCATTTT. Amino acids: CASNTGDQPQHF.

The chain has TRBV25-1 and TRBJ1-2; D unclear. V lost 0 bases to trimming and J lost 5 bases, with 4 bases between them. The CDR3 extends over 12 amino acids. Germline loops: CDR1 MGHDK, CDR2 SYGVNS. The CDR3 protein is CASSEYRYGYTF. As DNA, the CDR3 is TGTGCCAGCAGTGAATATCGGTATGGCTACACCTTC.

This clone was seen more than once but under ten times. The gene calls are TRBV18 and TRBJ1-5, with D uncertain. Trimming removed 8 bases from V and 4 bases from J, with 9 bases in between. CDR1 is KGHSH, CDR2 LQKENI, per germline. This CDR3 is 12 amino acids long. The CDR3 protein is CASASVNQPQHF. CDR3 nucleotides: TGTGCCAGCGCATCGGTGAATCAGCCCCAGCATTTT.

The chain has TRBV28 and TRBJ2-1; D not certain. The germline V gene encodes CDR1 MDHEN and CDR2 SYDVKM. Between the trimmed V and J ends, which lost 6 bases and 9 bases, there was a span of 12 bases. CDR3 size: 12 residues. This chain's CDR3 is CASSPHPGEQFF. The CDR3 region has the DNA TGTGCCAGCAGCCCTCACCCAGGTGAGCAGTTCTTC.

The CDR3 protein is CASSDPRQGSGYTEAFF. The CDR3 region has the DNA TGTGCCAGCAGCGACCCCAGACAGGGGTCTGGGTACACTGAAGCTTTCTTT. This sequence joins TRBV9 and TRBJ1-1, with 8 bases that match TRBD1. The V gene's germline CDR1 is SGDLS and CDR2 YYNGEE. V lost 3 bases and J lost 3; bases outside the gene matches: 13. CDR3 length: 17 amino acids.

This chain uses TRBV5-1 with TRBJ1-4; TRBD1 aligns across 8 bases. Trimming took 4 bases from V and 8 from J; bases not matched to a gene: 10. The germline V gene encodes CDR1 SGHRS and CDR2 YFSETQ. This CDR3 contains 15 residues. CDR3 coding DNA: TGCGCCAGCAGCGGGAGCGGACAGGGCAACGAAAAACTGTTTTTT. Amino acid sequence: CASSGSGQGNEKLFF. The full variable domain, in which reference TRBV5-1 and TRBJ1-4 provide the parts outside the CDR3, is KAGVTQTPRYLIKTRGQQVTLSCSPISGHRSVSWYQQTPGQGLQFLFEYFSETQRNKGNFPGRFSGRQFSNSRSEMNVSTLELGDSALYLCASSGSGQGNEKLFFGSGTQLSVL.

The rearrangement uses TRBV7-2 and TRBJ1-5; no definite D call. Germline CDR1 SGHTA, CDR2 FQGNSA. Deletions cut 1 base from V and 6 bases from J, with 7 bases between. This CDR3 is built from 13 residues. Written as DNA, the CDR3 is TGTGCCAGCAGCTTAGGGAGGGCTCAGCCCCAGCATTTT. Its protein is CASSLGRAQPQHF.

This sequence joins TRBV28 and TRBJ1-2; D call uncertain. This CDR3 spans 13 amino acids. V shed 5 bases and J shed 6 bases, with 13 bases lying between them. Germline assignment: CDR1 MDHEN and CDR2 SYDVKM. The CDR3 reads CASSINGRDGYTF. The CDR3, as DNA: TGTGCCAGCAGTATCAACGGACGGGATGGCTACACCTTC.

In its sample, this clone was seen once. The rearrangement links TRBV6-6 to TRBJ1-1; D uncertain. V was trimmed by 0 bases and J by 6 bases, leaving 8 bases between them. The germline V gene has CDR1 MNHNY and CDR2 SVGAGI (reference sequence). This CDR3 comprises 13 residues. CDR3 in amino acids: CASSYSSLSEAFF. DNA of the CDR3: TGTGCCAGCAGTTACTCGAGCCTATCTGAAGCTTTCTTT.

The chain is built from TRBV28 and TRBJ2-1; a weak D match, TRBD2 (6 bases). There are 14 residues in the CDR3. The V end was cut by 5 bases, the J end by 4 bases, with 12 bases between. CDR1 is MDHEN and CDR2 is SYDVKM in the germline V gene. The CDR3 nucleotides are TGTGCCAGCAGTGGGCGCGGGGCGTACAATGAGCAGTTCTTC. It yields the protein CASSGRGAYNEQFF.

J is TRBJ1-1 and V is TRBV29-1; D gene unclear. Trimming removed 0 bases at V and 10 bases at J, with 12 bases between. This CDR3 has 12 residues. Per the germline V gene, CDR1 is SQVTM and CDR2 is ANQGSEA. The chain's CDR3 is CSVEEGARGAFF. The CDR3 DNA is TGCAGCGTTGAAGAAGGCGCGCGGGGAGCTTTCTTT.

The V gene is TRBV5-6, the J gene TRBJ1-6, with D unclear. Deletions cut 5 bases from V and 0 bases from J, with 6 bases between. The germline gives CDR1 SGHDT, CDR2 YYEEEE. The CDR3 totals 14 residues. The CDR3 protein is CASRGSSYNSPLHF. The CDR3 DNA reads as TGTGCCAGCAGAGGGAGCTCCTATAATTCACCCCTCCACTTT.

The chain combines TRBV7-9 with TRBJ2-3; 7 bases match TRBD2. The CDR3 is made up of 14 amino acids. Trimming removed 5 bases from V and 3 bases from J; junction bases left unmatched: 5. Germline V gives CDR1 SEHNR, CDR2 FQNEAQ (reference sequence). The chain's CDR3 is CASSHWEGTDTQYF. Here the CDR3 DNA reads TGTGCCAGCAGCCACTGGGAGGGGACAGATACGCAGTATTTT.

The chain uses TRBV9 and TRBJ1-1, with D possibly matching TRBD1 (6 bases). This CDR3 is 14 amino acids long. Germline CDR1 SGDLS, CDR2 YYNGEE. V gave up 3 bases and J gave up 0 bases, with 9 bases separating them. The CDR3 protein is CASSARGLNTEAFF. The CDR3 DNA sequence: TGTGCCAGCAGCGCTAGGGGGTTGAACACTGAAGCTTTCTTT.